This T cell receptor beta chain was sequenced during a study of blood T cells in healthy people across ages. It was with a sample-barcoded 5' primer and a J-beta primer mix that a second PCR of roughly 6 to 11 cycles was run. At least 2.5 million CDR3-containing paired-end reads were obtained per sample. TCRdb used MiXCR to reprocess the 5' RACE reads, holding one entry per CDR3 protein. The sample has 2 million or so distinct CDR3 sequences; around half are singletons. As to this clonotype: Its antigen is as yet unknown.

This CDR3 has 14 residues. Looked up from germline, CDR1 is MGHRA and CDR2 is YSYEKL. V lost 0 bases and J lost 7, with 12 bases in between. Notes on the study in general: The recorded TCR beta diversity per million T cells decreased in a roughly linear manner with age.

Sequencing was performed on blood. The chain employs TRBV4-1 and TRBJ1-2, with D unresolved. The origin of this receptor is a woman between 35 and 50 years old in good health. CDR3 loop: CASSQDHWGAGYTF. CDR3 nucleotide sequence: TGCGCCAGCAGCCAAGATCATTGGGGAGCTGGCTACACCTTC.